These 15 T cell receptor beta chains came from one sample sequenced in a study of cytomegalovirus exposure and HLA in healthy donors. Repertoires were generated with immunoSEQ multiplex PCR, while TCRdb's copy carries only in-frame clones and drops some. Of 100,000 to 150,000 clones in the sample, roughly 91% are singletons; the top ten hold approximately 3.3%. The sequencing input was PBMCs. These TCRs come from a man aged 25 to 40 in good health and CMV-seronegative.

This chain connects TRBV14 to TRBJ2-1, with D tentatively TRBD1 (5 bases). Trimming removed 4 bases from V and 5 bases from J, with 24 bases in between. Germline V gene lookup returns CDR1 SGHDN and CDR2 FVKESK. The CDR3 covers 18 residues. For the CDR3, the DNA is TGTGCCAGCAGCCTAGGTTGGGGAACCAATACGGACAACAATGAGCAGTTCTTC. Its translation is CASSLGWGTNTDNNEQFF.

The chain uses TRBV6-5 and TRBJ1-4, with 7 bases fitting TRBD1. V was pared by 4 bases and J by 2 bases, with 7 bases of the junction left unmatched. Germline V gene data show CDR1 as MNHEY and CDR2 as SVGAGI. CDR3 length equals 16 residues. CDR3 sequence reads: CASSFRPTGTNEKLFF. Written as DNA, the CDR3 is TGTGCCAGCAGTTTCCGTCCGACAGGGACTAATGAAAAACTGTTTTTT.

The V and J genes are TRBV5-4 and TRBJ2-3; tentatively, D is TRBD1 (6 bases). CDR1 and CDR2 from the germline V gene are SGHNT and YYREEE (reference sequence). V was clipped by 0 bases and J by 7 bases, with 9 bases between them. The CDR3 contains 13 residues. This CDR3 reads CASSLAGENTQYF. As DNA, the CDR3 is TGTGCCAGCAGCTTGGCAGGGGAAAATACGCAGTATTTT.

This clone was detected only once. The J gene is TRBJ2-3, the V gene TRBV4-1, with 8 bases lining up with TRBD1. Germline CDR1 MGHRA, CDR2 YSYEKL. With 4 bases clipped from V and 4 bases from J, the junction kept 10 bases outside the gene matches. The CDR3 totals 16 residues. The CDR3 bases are TGCGCCAGCAGCCGAGTTGCGGACAGGGTCGCAGATACGCAGTATTTT. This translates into CASSRVADRVADTQYF.

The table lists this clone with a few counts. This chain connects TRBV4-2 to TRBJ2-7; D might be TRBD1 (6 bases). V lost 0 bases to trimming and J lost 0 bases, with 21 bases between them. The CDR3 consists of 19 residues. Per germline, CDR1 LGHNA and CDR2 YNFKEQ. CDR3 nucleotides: TGTGCCAGCAGCCAAGACGCCTCCGGGACACCCTTCCGCTCCTACGAGCAGTACTTC. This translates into CASSQDASGTPFRSYEQYF.

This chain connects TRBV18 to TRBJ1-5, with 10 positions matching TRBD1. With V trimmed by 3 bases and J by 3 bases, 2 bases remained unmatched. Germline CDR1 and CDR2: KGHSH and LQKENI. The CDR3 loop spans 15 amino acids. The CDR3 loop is CASSPGQGDNQPQHF. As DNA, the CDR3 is TGTGCCAGCTCACCCGGACAGGGGGACAATCAGCCCCAGCATTTT.

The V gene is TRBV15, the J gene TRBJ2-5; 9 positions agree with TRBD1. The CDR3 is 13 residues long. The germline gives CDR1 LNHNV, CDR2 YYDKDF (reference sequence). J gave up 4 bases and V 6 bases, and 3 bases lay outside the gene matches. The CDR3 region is CATRGQGVETQYF. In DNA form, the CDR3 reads TGTGCCACCAGGGGACAGGGAGTAGAGACCCAGTACTTC. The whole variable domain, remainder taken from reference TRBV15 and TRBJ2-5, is DAMVIQNPRYQVTQFGKPVTLSCSQTLNHNVMYWYQQKSSQAPKLLFHYYDKDFNNEADTPDNFQSRRPNTSFCFLDIRSPGLGDTAMYLCATRGQGVETQYFGPGTRLLVL.

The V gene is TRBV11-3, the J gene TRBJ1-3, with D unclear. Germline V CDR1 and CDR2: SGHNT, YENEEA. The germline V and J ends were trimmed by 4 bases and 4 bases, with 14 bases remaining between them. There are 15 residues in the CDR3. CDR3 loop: CASSSSGVKGNTIYF. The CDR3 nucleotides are TGTGCCAGCAGCTCATCGGGAGTAAAAGGAAACACCATATATTTT.

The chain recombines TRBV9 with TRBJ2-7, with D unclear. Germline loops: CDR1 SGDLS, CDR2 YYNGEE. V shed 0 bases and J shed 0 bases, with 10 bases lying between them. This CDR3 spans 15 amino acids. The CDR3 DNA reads TGTGCCAGCAGCGTAGGGCAGTCAAGCTCCTACGAGCAGTACTTC. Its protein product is CASSVGQSSSYEQYF.

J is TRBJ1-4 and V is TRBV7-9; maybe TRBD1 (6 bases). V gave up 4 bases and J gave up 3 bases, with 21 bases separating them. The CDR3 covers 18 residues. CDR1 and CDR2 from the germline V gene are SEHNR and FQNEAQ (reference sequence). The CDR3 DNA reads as TGTGCCAGCAGCTCCTCCCGGACAGATAGTCCGTCTAATGAAAAACTGTTTTTT. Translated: CASSSSRTDSPSNEKLFF.

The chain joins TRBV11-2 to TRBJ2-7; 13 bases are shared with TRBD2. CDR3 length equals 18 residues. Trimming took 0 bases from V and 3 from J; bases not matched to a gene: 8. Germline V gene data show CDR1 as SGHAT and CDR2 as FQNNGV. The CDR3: CASSLEGTSGDYDYEQYF. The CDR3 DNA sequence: TGTGCCAGCAGCTTAGAGGGGACTAGCGGGGACTACGACTACGAGCAGTACTTC.

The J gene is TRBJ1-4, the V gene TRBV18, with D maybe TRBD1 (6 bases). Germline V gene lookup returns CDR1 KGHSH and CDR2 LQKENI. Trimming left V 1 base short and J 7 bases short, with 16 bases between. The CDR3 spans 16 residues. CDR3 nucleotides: TGTGCCAGCTCACCACGGCCGGCATTACAGGGTGAAAAACTGTTTTTT. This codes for CASSPRPALQGEKLFF. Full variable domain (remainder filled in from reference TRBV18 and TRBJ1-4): NAGVMQNPRHLVRRRGQEARLRCSPMKGHSHVYWYRQLPEEGLKFMVYLQKENIIDESGMPKERFSAEFPKEGPSILRIQQVVRGDSAAYFCASSPRPALQGEKLFFGSGTQLSVL.

CDR3 in amino acids: CASSLMASGSNEQFF. In DNA, the CDR3 is TGTGCCAGCAGCTTAATGGCTAGCGGGTCGAATGAGCAGTTCTTC. The chain is built from TRBV7-2 and TRBJ2-1; 8 nucleotides match TRBD2. V was clipped by 2 bases and J by 7 bases; unmatched bases: 7. The germline CDR1 and CDR2 sequences are SGHTA and FQGNSA. There are 15 residues in the CDR3.

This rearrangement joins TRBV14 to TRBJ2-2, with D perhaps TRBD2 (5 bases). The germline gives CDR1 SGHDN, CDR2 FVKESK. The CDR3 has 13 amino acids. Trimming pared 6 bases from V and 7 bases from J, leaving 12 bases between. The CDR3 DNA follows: TGTGCCAGCAGGAAGAGGGAAGACGGGGAGCTGTTTTTT. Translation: CASRKREDGELFF.

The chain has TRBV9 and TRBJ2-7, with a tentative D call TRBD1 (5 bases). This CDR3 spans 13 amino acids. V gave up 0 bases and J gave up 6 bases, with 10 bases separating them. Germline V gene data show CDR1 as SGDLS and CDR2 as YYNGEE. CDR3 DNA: TGTGCCAGCAGCGTAGGACAGTGGGGCGAGCAGTACTTC. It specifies CASSVGQWGEQYF.